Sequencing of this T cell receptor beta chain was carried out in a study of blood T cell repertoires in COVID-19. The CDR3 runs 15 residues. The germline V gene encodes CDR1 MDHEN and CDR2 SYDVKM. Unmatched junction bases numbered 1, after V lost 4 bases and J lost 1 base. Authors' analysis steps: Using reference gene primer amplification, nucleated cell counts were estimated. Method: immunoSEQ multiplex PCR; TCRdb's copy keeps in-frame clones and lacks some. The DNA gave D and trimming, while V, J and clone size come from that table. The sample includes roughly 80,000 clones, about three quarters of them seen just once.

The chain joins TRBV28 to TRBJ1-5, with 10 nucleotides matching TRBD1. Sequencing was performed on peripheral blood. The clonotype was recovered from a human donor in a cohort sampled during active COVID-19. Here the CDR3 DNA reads TGTGCCAGCAGTTCGGGACAGGGGAGCAATCAGCCCCAGCATTTT. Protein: CASSSGQGSNQPQHF.